This T cell receptor beta chain was identified in a study of T cells in Graves' hyperthyroidism and ophthalmopathy. Turning to the study itself: Peripheral blood sampling occurred at initial diagnosis, before any treatment.

Germline CDR1 is ENHRY and CDR2 is SYGVKD. The CDR3 has 11 amino acids. V shed 6 bases and J shed 8 bases, with 10 bases lying between them. Researchers barred patients who had uncontrolled infection, other autoimmune disease, pregnancy or lactation. Each diagnosis drew on symptoms, thyroxine, TRAb, thyroid ultrasound and orbital computed tomography findings. There were TCR beta CDR3 regions amplified from RNA transcripts. With the HTBI primer set, the TCR CDR3 went through a first round of RT-PCR. TCRdb reanalysed the multiplex PCR reads using MiXCR and keeps one entry per CDR3 protein. Seen here are around 760,000 distinct CDR3 sequences, under 45% observed once, and the top ten hold roughly 30%.

This receptor was taken from a woman aged 40-49 years with Graves' hyperthyroidism. Sequencing input: blood. This chain joins TRBV10-3 and TRBJ1-1, with D perhaps TRBD1 (6 bases). The CDR3 region has the DNA TGTGCCATCAGCAAGACAGGAGAAGCTTTCTTT. The encoded protein is CAISKTGEAFF.